The source of this TCR beta chain is a study of shared clonotypes between healthy human individuals. Study at large: Sampling drew on donors who were a couple of women and a few men aged 18 to 49.

CD45RO-negative, CCR7-positively selected cells formed the naive CD8 fraction, excluding terminally differentiated effector memory CD45RA+ cells. V dropped 3 bases and J dropped 4 bases, with 10 bases sitting between them. The CDR3 runs to 14 residues. Germline values: CDR1 MNHEY, CDR2 SVGAGI. Every subset had its genomic DNA shared out evenly among several immunoSEQ plates. Per the authors' pipeline: There were no quality scores in the junction-only immunoSEQ sequences, so filtering differed. Sequencing was performed with immunoSEQ multiplex PCR; in TCRdb, only in-frame clones are kept and a portion is missing. V, J and clone size derive from that table, while D and trimming were established from the DNA sequence. This table holds hundreds of thousands of clones, approximately 95% found once.

The TCR sequence derives from a woman aged 25 to 39 in good health. The sequencing sample was made of naive CD8+ T cells sorted from blood. This chain uses TRBV6-5 with TRBJ2-1; D remains ambiguous. In DNA, the CDR3 is TGTGCCAGCAGTTATGAGGCAGATTACAATGAGCAGTTCTTC. Residues: CASSYEADYNEQFF.